The 13 T cell receptor beta chains listed next were all sequenced from one sample in a study of cytomegalovirus exposure and HLA in healthy donors. This PCR relied on a set of 60 Vbeta primers and 13 Jbeta primers. TCRdb's table, derived via immunoSEQ multiplex PCR, lists solely in-frame clones and lacks some. The sample consists of roughly 170,000 clones, about 80% of them appearing once. The sample taken for sequencing was PBMCs. The receptors stem from a woman aged 25 to 39 in good health and CMV-seronegative.

This sequence joins TRBV6-5 and TRBJ2-7; 9 bases fit TRBD1. This CDR3 is 14 amino acids long. The trim removed 4 bases at V and 2 bases at J, leaving 3 bases unmatched. The germline V gene encodes CDR1 MNHEY and CDR2 SVGAGI. The CDR3 is CASSSTGGPYEQYF. In DNA form, the CDR3 reads TGTGCCAGCAGTTCCACAGGGGGCCCCTACGAGCAGTACTTC.

The rearrangement links TRBV2 to TRBJ2-3, with TRBD2 as a possible D gene (6 bases). Deletions cut 7 bases from V and 2 bases from J, with 10 bases between. Germline V CDR1 and CDR2: SNHLY, FYNNEI. This CDR3 is built from 13 residues. The CDR3 region has the DNA TGTGCCAGCACTAGCGAGACCACAGATACGCAGTATTTT. This sequence encodes CASTSETTDTQYF.

V usage is TRBV7-6 and J usage is TRBJ1-1, with D possibly TRBD1 on 5 matching bases. The germline V gene encodes CDR1 SGHVS and CDR2 FNYEAQ. Trimming took off 2 bases at V and 1 base at J, with 8 bases between the two ends. The CDR3 has 14 residues. The CDR3 nucleotides are TGTGCCAGCAGCTTATTAACAGGGAACACTGAAGCTTTCTTT. As protein: CASSLLTGNTEAFF. Together with reference TRBV7-6 and TRBJ1-1, the CDR3 gives the full variable domain: GAGVSQSPRYKVTKRGQDVALRCDPISGHVSLYWYRQALGQGPEFLTYFNYEAQQDKSGLPNDRFSAERPEGSISTLTIQRTEQRDSAMYRCASSLLTGNTEAFFGQGTRLTVV.

This clone was seen a few times. This chain connects TRBV4-1 to TRBJ2-7, with D possibly being TRBD1 (6 bases). Germline CDR1 MGHRA, CDR2 YSYEKL. V was trimmed by 0 bases and J by 2 bases, leaving 11 bases between them. The CDR3 is 15 residues long. CDR3 sequence reads: CASSQDVNRAYEQYF. The DNA for the CDR3 is TGCGCCAGCAGCCAAGACGTTAACAGGGCCTACGAGCAGTACTTC.

The rearrangement links TRBV7-2 to TRBJ1-1; TRBD1 matches 7 bases. Per germline, CDR1 SGHTA and CDR2 FQGNSA. Trimming cost V 4 bases and J 6 bases; bases outside gene matches: 11. There are 15 residues in the CDR3. CDR3 loop: CASSSTATGRAEAFF. The DNA for the CDR3 is TGTGCCAGCAGCTCAACCGCGACAGGGAGAGCTGAAGCTTTCTTT. Full variable domain (rest looked up from reference TRBV7-2 and TRBJ1-1): GAGVSQSPSNKVTEKGKDVELRCDPISGHTALYWYRQSLGQGLEFLIYFQGNSAPDKSGLPSDRFSAERTGGSVSTLTIQRTQQEDSAVYLCASSSTATGRAEAFFGQGTRLTVV.

This chain joins TRBV5-1 and TRBJ2-3; 9 positions agree with TRBD2. CDR3 length: 16 residues. Unmatched junction bases numbered 4, after V lost 0 bases and J lost 2 bases. Looked up from germline, CDR1 is SGHRS and CDR2 is YFSETQ. This chain's CDR3 is CASSLGTSAFTDTQYF. The CDR3 coding sequence is TGCGCCAGCAGCTTGGGGACTAGCGCTTTCACAGATACGCAGTATTTT.

This sequence joins TRBV10-3 and TRBJ2-3; TRBD2 matches 7 bases. The CDR3 length is 14 residues. Losses at the gene ends were 7 bases for V and 1 base for J; bases not matched to a gene: 5. Germline V CDR1 and CDR2: ENHRY, SYGVKD. Here the CDR3 DNA reads TGTGCCATCAAGACGGCGGGGGGCACAGATACGCAGTATTTT. It yields the protein CAIKTAGGTDTQYF.

The J gene is TRBJ2-7, the V gene TRBV15, with TRBD1 as a possible D gene (8 bases). The CDR3 is 14 amino acids. The V gene's germline CDR1 is LNHNV and CDR2 YYDKDF (reference sequence). V gave up 4 bases and J gave up 2 bases, with 12 bases separating them. The CDR3 DNA reads TGTGCCACCAGCAACAGGGGGGGGGCCTACGAGCAGTACTTC. This codes for CATSNRGGAYEQYF.

The chain joins TRBV28 to TRBJ1-2; D is perhaps TRBD1 (5 bases). The ends were cut back, 3 bases at V and 7 bases at J, with 9 bases in the middle. The CDR3 contains 12 residues. Germline V gene sequence: CDR1 MDHEN, CDR2 SYDVKM. In DNA, the CDR3 is TGTGCCAGCAGTTTCCAGGGCCTTGGCTACACCTTC. It is translated as CASSFQGLGYTF.

The chain joins TRBV11-2 to TRBJ1-2, with D possibly matching TRBD1 (5 bases). The CDR3 has 14 residues. CDR1 is SGHAT, CDR2 FQNNGV, per germline. The V gene lost 2 bases and the J gene lost 4 bases, with 11 bases spanning the gap. The chain's CDR3 is CASSLTRGSYGYTF. In DNA, the CDR3 is TGTGCCAGCAGCTTAACCCGGGGGAGCTATGGCTACACCTTC.

V and J are TRBV7-9 and TRBJ2-7; 8 bases fit TRBD1. The CDR3 runs 14 residues. Germline V lookup: CDR1 SEHNR, CDR2 FQNEAQ (reference sequence). The junction had 4 bases not matched to a gene; V was cut back by 1 base and J by 5 bases. The CDR3, as DNA: TGTGCCAGCAGCTTAGGGACAGGGACCCACGAGCAGTACTTC. Residues: CASSLGTGTHEQYF.

The chain carries TRBV15 and TRBJ2-7; D is possibly TRBD1 (5 bases). The ends were cut back, 7 bases at V and 4 bases at J, with 14 bases in the middle. The CDR3 consists of 13 residues. Germline-derived CDR1 and CDR2 are LNHNV and YYDKDF (reference sequence). The CDR3 loop reads CATTPGHGYEQYF. CDR3 DNA: TGTGCCACCACCCCAGGGCACGGATACGAGCAGTACTTC.

The chain is built from TRBV5-1 and TRBJ2-3; D is unresolved. Germline V CDR1 and CDR2: SGHRS, YFSETQ. This CDR3 has 14 residues. With 4 bases removed from V and 0 bases from J, the gap between germline ends came to 9 bases. CDR3 DNA sequence: TGCGCCAGCAGCGAGCAGACTAGCACAGATACGCAGTATTTT. This sequence encodes CASSEQTSTDTQYF.